The 2 T cell receptor beta chains in this list originate from one sample, sequenced in a study of blood T cells in healthy people across ages. With a J-beta primer mix and a sample-barcoded 5' primer, a second PCR ran 7 to 11 cycles. From the 5' RACE reads, TCRdb called clonotypes with MiXCR, one entry per CDR3 protein. The sample has more than 1,400,000 distinct CDR3 sequences; 42% are singletons. Sample: blood. These receptor sequences come from a woman under 30 in good health.

A remark on this clonotype: This may stem from a read error, because a much larger clone lies one nucleotide away. V usage is TRBV10-3 and J usage is TRBJ2-6; no definite D call. The CDR3 contains 15 residues. The V and J ends lost 0 bases and 0 bases respectively, with 3 bases between them. The germline gives CDR1 ENHRY, CDR2 SYGVKD. CDR3 in amino acids: CAISESASGANVLTF. The CDR3 DNA reads TGTGCCATCAGTGAGTCGGCCTCTGGGGCCAACGTCCTGACTTTC.

This clonotype has only a few counts. This chain's CDR3 is CASSQVYTSKAFF. CDR3 coding DNA: TGTGCCAGCAGCCAAGTTTACACCTCGAAAGCTTTCTTT. The rearrangement joins TRBV14 to TRBJ1-1; D is unclear. Germline V gene data show CDR1 as SGHDN and CDR2 as FVKESK. The CDR3 consists of 13 residues. Trimming pared 1 base from V and 9 bases from J, leaving 12 bases between.